This T cell receptor beta chain was sequenced for a study of identical twins. Broader study findings: Conclusions were drawn cross-sectionally by statistical analysis, without following the same donors. It was out-of-frame TCR alpha sharing in monozygotic twins that models underestimated.

TCRdb re-called the 5' RACE reads through MiXCR, storing one row per CDR3 protein. The sample gives 600,000 to 850,000 distinct CDR3 sequences, roughly 18% of which show up once; about 12% is in the top ten. For this clonotype: What it recognizes is unknown.

The V gene's germline CDR1 is LGHDT and CDR2 YNNKEL (reference sequence). V lost 3 bases to trimming and J lost 1 base, with 9 bases between them. This CDR3 spans 14 amino acids. These sequences were also reported in another study, on T cells expressing NK-cell markers. According to that study: In the group of eight sequenced donors, seven were HCMV-seropositive and one was seronegative. These clonotypes additionally ranked first within the CD3+CD56-NKG2C+ fraction of a few donors.

The receptor was isolated from a woman between 18 and 29 years old in good health. V and J are TRBV3-1 and TRBJ1-1; no clear D gene. The sequencing input was PBMCs. CDR3 region: CASSHLTANTEAFF. As DNA, the CDR3 is TGTGCCAGCAGCCATCTGACGGCGAACACTGAAGCTTTCTTT.